The 13 T cell receptor beta chains below were found in one sample sequenced in a study of CD8 T cells in ankylosing spondylitis. TCRdb analysed the 5' RACE reads with MiXCR anew, one entry per CDR3 protein. The data show approximately 350,000 distinct CDR3 sequences, 20% seen once. Input material: blood, either unsorted or a sorted T cell fraction (not recorded which). The source is a male donor with ankylosing spondylitis or in good health (not recorded which).

This clonotype occurred a few times. The chain combines TRBV20-1 with TRBJ2-3, with TRBD2 as a possible D gene (7 bases). From germline, CDR1 is DFQATT and CDR2 SNEGSKA (reference sequence). The V gene lost 6 bases and the J gene lost 5 bases, with 18 bases spanning the gap. The CDR3 is 14 amino acids. CDR3 nucleotides: TGCAGTGCCTTCCCTGAGGGGGGGGGAGATACGCAGTATTTT. Amino acids: CSAFPEGGGDTQYF.

This clonotype was seen only a few times. The chain couples TRBV27 to TRBJ2-3, with D maybe TRBD2 (5 bases). Trimming took 5 bases from V and 13 from J, leaving 19 bases between them. This CDR3 has 13 amino acids. Germline CDR1 and CDR2: MNHEY and SMNVEV (reference sequence). CDR3 coding DNA: TGTGCCAGCAGTCTCGAGGGTTCCGAGGAGGAGTATTTT. Amino acids: CASSLEGSEEEYF.

V and J are TRBV2 and TRBJ2-7; TRBD1 is a possible D gene (8 bases). Germline V gene sequence: CDR1 SNHLY, CDR2 FYNNEI. V gave up 7 bases and J gave up 1 base, with 20 bases separating them. This CDR3 has 16 amino acids. Here the CDR3 DNA reads TGTGCCAGCATAAGGAGCAGCGGGACAGGATCCTACGAGCAGTACTTC. This codes for CASIRSSGTGSYEQYF.

The sample holds a few counts of this clonotype. This sequence joins TRBV10-3 and TRBJ2-2; 7 bases map to TRBD1. The CDR3 is 15 amino acids. V lost 6 bases to trimming and J lost 2 bases; unmatched junction nucleotides: 6. CDR1 and CDR2 (germline): ENHRY, SYGVKD. The CDR3 spells CAIRETGTNTGELFF. The CDR3 DNA sequence: TGTGCCATCAGGGAGACAGGGACCAACACCGGGGAGCTGTTTTTT.

V is TRBV12-3 or TRBV12-4 and J is TRBJ2-2; the match to TRBD1 covers 10 bases. V was pared by 4 bases and J by 4 bases, with 3 bases of the junction left unmatched. The CDR3 consists of 15 residues. CDR3 in DNA: TGTGCCAGCAGTTGGGGACAGGGGTTCACCGGGGAGCTGTTTTTT. The encoded protein is CASSWGQGFTGELFF.

This clonotype was recorded a few times. CDR3 DNA sequence: TGTGCCAGCAGCCCCTTCGCTCCGGGGGGGGACATTCAGTACTTC. Translation: CASSPFAPGGDIQYF. The rearrangement uses TRBV27 and TRBJ2-4; 8 nucleotides match TRBD2. This CDR3 comprises 15 residues. CDR1 is MNHEY, CDR2 SMNVEV, per germline (reference sequence). V dropped 6 bases and J dropped 8; count of bases not matched to a gene: 12.

This chain links TRBV25-1 with TRBJ2-3, with 13 bases that match TRBD2. V shed 2 bases, J shed 4 bases, and the junction held 6 bases outside the gene matches. The CDR3 totals 17 residues. Germline V CDR1 and CDR2: MGHDK, SYGVNS. CDR3 amino acids: CASSELGTSGVADTQYF. The DNA of the CDR3 is TGTGCCAGCAGTGAACTCGGGACTAGCGGGGTGGCAGATACGCAGTATTTT.

The chain is built from TRBV20-1 and TRBJ1-2, with 7 nucleotides matching TRBD1. Unmatched junction bases numbered 4, after V lost 0 bases and J lost 3 bases. The CDR3 loop spans 14 amino acids. Germline V gene lookup returns CDR1 DFQATT and CDR2 SNEGSKA (reference sequence). The chain's CDR3 is CSARERTGDYGYTF. In DNA form, the CDR3 reads TGCAGTGCTAGAGAAAGAACAGGGGACTATGGCTACACCTTC.

The rearrangement uses TRBV5-1 and TRBJ2-3, with D possibly matching TRBD2 (5 bases). CDR3 length equals 14 residues. Germline V CDR1 and CDR2: SGHRS, YFSETQ. Trimming left V 5 bases short and J 0 bases short, with 10 bases between. DNA for the CDR3: TGCGCCAGCAGTGAAGCGGTGAGCACAGATACGCAGTATTTT. The encoded protein is CASSEAVSTDTQYF.

This clonotype was observed a few times. CDR3 protein: CASSYGQGGDTEAFF. CDR3 sequence (DNA): TGTGCCAGCAGTTACGGGCAGGGCGGGGACACTGAAGCTTTCTTT. The genes are TRBV6-5 and TRBJ1-1; tentatively, D is TRBD1 (5 bases). The V and J ends lost 2 bases and 3 bases respectively, with 13 bases between them. In germline, CDR1 is MNHEY, CDR2 SVGAGI. This CDR3 has 15 amino acids.

The rearrangement uses TRBV12-3 or TRBV12-4 and TRBJ2-3; the D call may be TRBD1 or TRBD2 (5 bases each). This CDR3 is built from 11 residues. Trimming removed 6 bases from V and 6 bases from J, with 7 bases in between. Here the CDR3 DNA reads TGTGCCAGCAGGAGGGGTGATACGCAGTATTTT. Translating gives CASRRGDTQYF.

This clonotype has just a few counts. This chain links TRBV9 with TRBJ1-6, with D perhaps TRBD1 (5 bases). The V gene lost 6 bases and the J gene lost 7 bases, with 14 bases spanning the gap. The CDR3 is 14 residues long. Germline V gives CDR1 SGDLS, CDR2 YYNGEE. CDR3 in DNA: TGTGCCAGCAACGATCCAGGGTTAAATTCACCCCTCCACTTT. This encodes CASNDPGLNSPLHF.

The chain combines TRBV28 with TRBJ1-6; D ambiguous. This CDR3 spans 14 amino acids. CDR1 and CDR2 from the germline V gene are MDHEN and SYDVKM. Trimming cost V 3 bases and J 3 bases, with 6 bases left between them. Here the CDR3 reads CASSLGLYNSPLHF. CDR3 coding DNA: TGTGCCAGCAGTTTGGGCCTCTATAATTCACCCCTCCACTTT.